This TCR beta chain was obtained from a study of OX40 agonist ivuxolimab in advanced cancers. Study information: Age averaged about 60 years (range roughly 23 to 90), and roughly 80% were male.

The length of the CDR3 is 15 residues. V lost 6 bases to trimming and J lost 8 bases, with 20 bases between them. Germline CDR1 and CDR2: MDHEN and SYDVKM. Sequencing was performed with immunoSEQ multiplex PCR; in TCRdb, only in-frame clones are kept and a portion is missing. The data contain about 80,000 clones, around nine tenths of them singletons. This clone has only one observation. Anyone with autoimmune disease history or systemic immunosuppression was excluded. Sampling of blood occurred at baseline, cycle 4 day 1, and cycle 7 day 1. The receptor was isolated from an adult with an advanced solid tumor such as melanoma, head and neck, liver or kidney cancer. The gene calls are TRBV28 and TRBJ2-1, with TRBD2 as a possible D gene (6 bases). Sample: CD4+ or CD8+ T cells sorted from blood, taken in a trial of the OX40 agonist ivuxolimab. CDR3 bases: TGTGCCAGCAGCCCACCGGGACTTAACGGCTATGAGCAGTTCTTC. Translating it yields CASSPPGLNGYEQFF.